These 2 T cell receptor beta chains were all obtained from the same sample, sequenced in a study of shared clonotypes between healthy human individuals. Method: immunoSEQ multiplex PCR; TCRdb's copy keeps in-frame clones and lacks some. The table lists just over 2,000,000 clones, 85% to 95% of them singletons. Sequenced input: naive CD4+ T cells sorted from blood. Regarding subset: CD45RA+ positively selected. Receptors were obtained from a man aged 18 to 29 in good health.

The chain has TRBV28 and TRBJ1-2; unclear D gene. Germline CDR1 is MDHEN and CDR2 is SYDVKM. The CDR3 length is 14 residues. Trimming took 5 bases from V and 0 from J, leaving 10 bases between them. The CDR3 loop reads CASSITEANYGYTF. CDR3 coding DNA: TGTGCCAGCAGTATAACAGAAGCTAACTATGGCTACACCTTC.

This chain connects TRBV19 to TRBJ2-7; TRBD2 agrees at 8 bases. This CDR3 has 15 amino acids. Germline V gene lookup returns CDR1 LNHDA and CDR2 SQIVND (reference sequence). Unmatched junction bases numbered 14, after V lost 9 bases and J lost 4 bases. The CDR3 region has the DNA TGTGCCAGCCACCAGGCCGAGACTAGCGCTTACGAGCAGTACTTC. Translation: CASHQAETSAYEQYF.